Listed below are T cell receptor beta chains from one sample, sequenced in a study of blood T cell repertoires in COVID-19. The data were produced by immunoSEQ multiplex PCR, yet TCRdb's version contains in-frame clones alone and is incomplete. The sample lists about 180,000 clones, around four fifths occurring once. Sequenced material: peripheral blood. The receptors stem from a woman aged 70-85 years with COVID-19, enrolled during active disease. The CDR3 runs from the conserved cysteine through the conserved F or W. The order of the fields is J gene, V gene, CDR3 protein.

j_call: TRBJ2-1; v_call: TRBV24-1; cdr3_aa: CATSGDRVYNEQFF
j_call: TRBJ2-5; v_call: TRBV27; cdr3_aa: CASSPRLAGGQETQYF
j_call: TRBJ2-1; v_call: TRBV11-2; cdr3_aa: CASTQGTSGLNEQFF
j_call: TRBJ1-5; v_call: TRBV7-2; cdr3_aa: CASSSEPYSNQPQHF
j_call: TRBJ2-1; v_call: TRBV24-1; cdr3_aa: CATRDRGLGNEQFF
j_call: TRBJ2-1; v_call: TRBV7-2; cdr3_aa: CASSLEGTSGYNEQFF
j_call: TRBJ2-5; v_call: TRBV30; cdr3_aa: CASQVRVLQETQYF
j_call: TRBJ2-1; v_call: TRBV11-3; cdr3_aa: CASSSGGGSSYNEQFF
j_call: TRBJ1-1; v_call: TRBV28; cdr3_aa: CATRTGKIGNTEAFF
j_call: TRBJ1-1; v_call: TRBV29-1; cdr3_aa: CSAQQGGNTEAFF
j_call: TRBJ1-3; v_call: TRBV5-8; cdr3_aa: CASSTAGVSNTIYF
j_call: TRBJ2-6; v_call: TRBV19; cdr3_aa: CASSFSGSRANVLTF
j_call: TRBJ2-3; v_call: TRBV6-5; cdr3_aa: CASRSGRAGGDTQYF
j_call: TRBJ1-1; v_call: TRBV7-9; cdr3_aa: CASSSRGEAFF
j_call: TRBJ2-7; v_call: TRBV5-4; cdr3_aa: CASSGSSGSSYEQYF
j_call: TRBJ1-1; v_call: TRBV7-6; cdr3_aa: CASSPTGGNTEAFF
j_call: TRBJ1-3; v_call: TRBV9; cdr3_aa: CASSPRDRGLSGNTIYF
j_call: TRBJ1-3; v_call: TRBV19; cdr3_aa: CASSLPRTGENTIYF
j_call: TRBJ1-2; v_call: TRBV6-4; cdr3_aa: CARSPTGGDRYGYTF
j_call: TRBJ2-7; v_call: TRBV9; cdr3_aa: CASSVDGTGPYEQYF
j_call: TRBJ1-6; v_call: TRBV5-1; cdr3_aa: CASSSSNYNSPLHF
j_call: TRBJ2-7; v_call: TRBV5-6; cdr3_aa: CASSPQRDEQYF
j_call: TRBJ2-7; v_call: TRBV4-3; cdr3_aa: CASSQFFSGTAYEQYF
j_call: TRBJ2-3; v_call: TRBV27; cdr3_aa: CASSQGTSGTDTQYF
j_call: TRBJ1-1; v_call: TRBV15; cdr3_aa: CATSRGVGRGPNTEAFF
j_call: TRBJ2-1; v_call: TRBV5-6; cdr3_aa: CASSASLAGYYNEQFF
j_call: TRBJ1-4; v_call: TRBV29-1; cdr3_aa: CSVEDRGWEKLFF
j_call: TRBJ1-1; v_call: TRBV5-1; cdr3_aa: CASNKQGASEAFF
j_call: TRBJ1-1; v_call: TRBV28; cdr3_aa: CASSSHFTEAFF
j_call: TRBJ2-2; v_call: TRBV29-1; cdr3_aa: CSALRQGQTGELFF
j_call: TRBJ2-4; v_call: TRBV10-1; cdr3_aa: CASSDPGTSGGENIQYF